A selection of T cell receptor beta chains follows, all from one sample in a study of T cell repertoires in aging, cancer and after chemotherapy. TCRdb analysed the multiplex PCR reads with MiXCR anew, one entry per CDR3 protein. The table includes 7,000 to 8,500 distinct CDR3 sequences, around 28% detected once. The material sequenced was blood. The receptors come from a human donor with a blood cancer. The CDR3 runs from the conserved cysteine through the conserved F or W. Fields, in order: V gene, D gene, clone size, J gene, CDR3 DNA, CDR3 protein. D genes are given only for firm matches. Rows may omit the clone size; those that give it use once, few, many or a size class.

v_gene: TRBV6-5; d_gene: -; abundance: -; j_gene: TRBJ1-4; CDR3nt: TGTGCCAGCTCGGACAGACCTAATGAAAAACTGTTTTTT; CDR3aa: CASSDRPNEKLFF
v_gene: TRBV5-5; d_gene: TRBD1; abundance: medium-sized; j_gene: TRBJ2-7; CDR3nt: TGTGCCAGCAGCTTGCAAGGACAGGCGGCCTACGAGCAGTACTTC; CDR3aa: CASSLQGQAAYEQYF
v_gene: TRBV10-3; d_gene: -; abundance: few; j_gene: TRBJ1-2; CDR3nt: TGTGCCATCAGGGACCGAGCTAACTATGGCTACACCTTC; CDR3aa: CAIRDRANYGYTF
v_gene: TRBV6-2/TRBV6-3; d_gene: TRBD1; abundance: medium-sized; j_gene: TRBJ2-2; CDR3nt: TGTGCCAGCAGGGGGACAGGGGACGCCGGGGAGCTGTTTTTT; CDR3aa: CASRGTGDAGELFF
v_gene: TRBV5-6; d_gene: -; abundance: few; j_gene: TRBJ1-5; CDR3nt: TGTGCCAGCAGTTTGGGTCCTGGGGAAAATCAGCCCCAGCATTTT; CDR3aa: CASSLGPGENQPQHF
v_gene: TRBV6-5; d_gene: -; abundance: -; j_gene: TRBJ2-7; CDR3nt: TGTGCCAGCAGGACAAAGGGGACATGGGGCTACGAGCAGTACTTC; CDR3aa: CASRTKGTWGYEQYF
v_gene: TRBV29-1; d_gene: -; abundance: large; j_gene: TRBJ2-2; CDR3nt: TGCAGCGCCTACAGGGAGCCCGGGGAGCTGTTTTTT; CDR3aa: CSAYREPGELFF
v_gene: TRBV11-3; d_gene: TRBD1; abundance: medium-sized; j_gene: TRBJ2-7; CDR3nt: TGTGCCAGCAGTCTCATGGGACAGGGGGCGAGCGAGCAGTACTTC; CDR3aa: CASSLMGQGASEQYF
v_gene: TRBV18; d_gene: -; abundance: -; j_gene: TRBJ1-2; CDR3nt: TGTGCCAGCTCCCCTTCGGAGAGAGCGGGCTACACCTTC; CDR3aa: CASSPSERAGYTF
v_gene: TRBV19; d_gene: -; abundance: medium-sized; j_gene: TRBJ2-3; CDR3nt: TGTGCCAGTAGTATAGCTGGTAGTCCTAGCACAGATACGCAGTATTTT; CDR3aa: CASSIAGSPSTDTQYF
v_gene: TRBV18; d_gene: TRBD1; abundance: -; j_gene: TRBJ1-1; CDR3nt: TGTGCCAGCTCACAGACAGGGACCACTGAAGCTTTCTTT; CDR3aa: CASSQTGTTEAFF
v_gene: TRBV6-5; d_gene: -; abundance: -; j_gene: TRBJ1-2; CDR3nt: TGTGCCAGCAGTTACGACGGGAACTATGGCTACACCTTC; CDR3aa: CASSYDGNYGYTF
v_gene: TRBV15; d_gene: -; abundance: -; j_gene: TRBJ2-7; CDR3nt: TGTGCCACCAGCAGGGGTGGGGACGAGCAGTACTTC; CDR3aa: CATSRGGDEQYF
v_gene: TRBV18; d_gene: -; abundance: few; j_gene: TRBJ1-2; CDR3nt: TGTGCCAGCTCACCAGTGGCTAGCTATGGCTACACCTTC; CDR3aa: CASSPVASYGYTF
v_gene: TRBV19; d_gene: -; abundance: medium-sized; j_gene: TRBJ1-2; CDR3nt: TGTGCCAGTAGTATAGATCGGGAGGGATTGAACTATGGCTACACCTTC; CDR3aa: CASSIDREGLNYGYTF
v_gene: TRBV30; d_gene: -; abundance: medium-sized; j_gene: TRBJ2-5; CDR3nt: TGTGCCTGGAACTACAGGGCGGGGGAGACCCAGTACTTC; CDR3aa: CAWNYRAGETQYF
v_gene: TRBV4-3; d_gene: TRBD1; abundance: -; j_gene: TRBJ1-1; CDR3nt: TGCGCCAGCAGCCAAGATAGGACAGGGGGGAACACTGAAGCTTTCTTT; CDR3aa: CASSQDRTGGNTEAFF
v_gene: TRBV6-5; d_gene: -; abundance: -; j_gene: TRBJ1-2; CDR3nt: TGTGCCAGCACAGCTAACTATGGCTACACCTTC; CDR3aa: CASTANYGYTF
v_gene: TRBV19; d_gene: -; abundance: few; j_gene: TRBJ1-5; CDR3nt: TGTGCCAGTAGTTACGCAGGATTATATCAGCCCCAGCATTTT; CDR3aa: CASSYAGLYQPQHF
v_gene: TRBV6-6; d_gene: -; abundance: few; j_gene: TRBJ2-5; CDR3nt: TGTGCCAGTTATACAGGGACCTCCCTTAAAACCGGGACCCAGTACTTC; CDR3aa: CASYTGTSLKTGTQYF
v_gene: TRBV29-1; d_gene: TRBD1; abundance: large; j_gene: TRBJ2-5; CDR3nt: TGCAGCGTAGGGACAGGGCGAGAGACCCAGTACTTC; CDR3aa: CSVGTGRETQYF
v_gene: TRBV5-1; d_gene: -; abundance: few; j_gene: TRBJ2-2; CDR3nt: TGCGCCAGCAAGAGGGAATTGCCCTCCGGGGAGCTGTTTTTT; CDR3aa: CASKRELPSGELFF
v_gene: TRBV7-9; d_gene: -; abundance: once; j_gene: TRBJ2-7; CDR3nt: TGTGCCAGCAGCGCGGACACCCGAACCTTCTACGAGCAGTACTTC; CDR3aa: CASSADTRTFYEQYF
v_gene: TRBV19; d_gene: -; abundance: few; j_gene: TRBJ2-4; CDR3nt: TGTGCCAGTAGTGAGAACGCGGGGGCCGGGTCCAAAAACATTCAGTACTTC; CDR3aa: CASSENAGAGSKNIQYF
v_gene: TRBV24-1; d_gene: -; abundance: -; j_gene: TRBJ2-1; CDR3nt: TGTGCCACCAGTGATTTCAATGAGCAGTTCTTC; CDR3aa: CATSDFNEQFF
v_gene: TRBV12-3/TRBV12-4; d_gene: TRBD1; abundance: few; j_gene: TRBJ1-1; CDR3nt: TGTGCCAGCAAGCACGGACAGGGGAACACTGAAGCTTTCTTT; CDR3aa: CASKHGQGNTEAFF
v_gene: TRBV6-1; d_gene: TRBD2; abundance: medium-sized; j_gene: TRBJ2-3; CDR3nt: TGTGCCAGCAACGGACTAGCGGGGTTTGGCACAGATACGCAGTATTTT; CDR3aa: CASNGLAGFGTDTQYF
v_gene: TRBV18; d_gene: TRBD2; abundance: medium-sized; j_gene: TRBJ2-3; CDR3nt: TGTGCCAGCTCACCATTGCTAGCGGGGAGGGCAGATACGCAGTATTTT; CDR3aa: CASSPLLAGRADTQYF
v_gene: TRBV10-3; d_gene: -; abundance: -; j_gene: TRBJ1-3; CDR3nt: TGTGCCATCAGTGCACAGGGAAGCTCTGGAAACACCATATATTTT; CDR3aa: CAISAQGSSGNTIYF
v_gene: TRBV15; d_gene: TRBD1; abundance: medium-sized; j_gene: TRBJ2-1; CDR3nt: TGTGCCACCAGCAGCCGGGACAGAAACAATGAGCAGTTCTTC; CDR3aa: CATSSRDRNNEQFF
v_gene: TRBV7-9; d_gene: -; abundance: few; j_gene: TRBJ2-2; CDR3nt: TGTGCCAGCAGCTTTATGGGAGCCGGGGAGCTGTTTTTT; CDR3aa: CASSFMGAGELFF
v_gene: TRBV27; d_gene: -; abundance: few; j_gene: TRBJ2-5; CDR3nt: TGTGCCAGCAGTTTTCGAATGTTAGAGACCCAGTACTTC; CDR3aa: CASSFRMLETQYF
v_gene: TRBV7-9; d_gene: -; abundance: -; j_gene: TRBJ1-4; CDR3nt: TGTGCCAGCCGTCCCAGTTCAACTAATGAAAAACTGTTTTTT; CDR3aa: CASRPSSTNEKLFF
v_gene: TRBV20-1; d_gene: -; abundance: once; j_gene: TRBJ2-5; CDR3nt: TGCAGTGCTAGCAAAGAGACCCAGTACTTC; CDR3aa: CSASKETQYF
v_gene: TRBV18; d_gene: -; abundance: -; j_gene: TRBJ1-5; CDR3nt: TGTGCCAGCTCACCGGTTGGTAGCGGGGCGCCGGGTCAGCCCCAGCATTTT; CDR3aa: CASSPVGSGAPGQPQHF
v_gene: TRBV5-5; d_gene: TRBD2; abundance: medium-sized; j_gene: TRBJ2-1; CDR3nt: TGTGCCAGCAGCTTGGGGGTACTAGCGGGGGTTAATGAGCAGTTCTTC; CDR3aa: CASSLGVLAGVNEQFF
v_gene: TRBV19; d_gene: TRBD2; abundance: -; j_gene: TRBJ2-1; CDR3nt: TGTGCCAGTAAAGGGCTAGCGGGGGGCCCTTCCTACAATGAGCAGTTCTTC; CDR3aa: CASKGLAGGPSYNEQFF
v_gene: TRBV6-1; d_gene: -; abundance: few; j_gene: TRBJ1-1; CDR3nt: TGTGCCAGCAGCCTGATGAACACTGAAGCTTTCTTT; CDR3aa: CASSLMNTEAFF
v_gene: TRBV12-3/TRBV12-4; d_gene: -; abundance: few; j_gene: TRBJ2-2; CDR3nt: TGTGCCAGCAGTTACGGGGGTCTTACGAACACCGGGGAGCTGTTTTTT; CDR3aa: CASSYGGLTNTGELFF
v_gene: TRBV5-6; d_gene: TRBD1; abundance: -; j_gene: TRBJ1-6; CDR3nt: TGTGCCAGCAGCTTTCTGGGACAGGGGGATTCACCCCTCCACTTT; CDR3aa: CASSFLGQGDSPLHF
v_gene: TRBV6-1; d_gene: -; abundance: -; j_gene: TRBJ1-2; CDR3nt: TGTGCCAGCAGTGAGATTGCCGGGGGGGGCTCCGGCTACACCTTC; CDR3aa: CASSEIAGGGSGYTF
v_gene: TRBV12-3/TRBV12-4; d_gene: TRBD1; abundance: -; j_gene: TRBJ2-7; CDR3nt: TGTGCCAGCAGCTTAGGAGGCGGGACAGGGTCCGAGCAGTACTTC; CDR3aa: CASSLGGGTGSEQYF
v_gene: TRBV5-1; d_gene: TRBD2; abundance: -; j_gene: TRBJ2-3; CDR3nt: TGTGCCAGCAGCTGGGGAGCGGGGCATGTCACAGATACGCAGTATTTT; CDR3aa: CASSWGAGHVTDTQYF